The 13 T cell receptor beta chains in this list originate from one sample, sequenced in a study of tumor and adjacent non-tumor tissue in lung cancer. The library came from three nested PCR rounds adapted from ARM-PCR protocols. TCRdb re-called the multiplex PCR reads with MiXCR, one entry per CDR3 protein. The sample includes 95,000 to 150,000 distinct CDR3 sequences, 55% to 75% of them seen just once. No cell sorting was done before RNA was extracted from the tissue. Sequencing was carried out using lung tumor tissue. These receptors were taken from a man younger than 45 with non-small cell lung cancer.

The rearrangement joins TRBV14 to TRBJ2-1, with 10 bases fitting TRBD2. CDR1 is SGHDN and CDR2 is FVKESK in the germline V gene. This CDR3 has 12 residues. The CDR3 sequence: CATGLARVEQFF. Written as DNA, the CDR3 is TGTGCTACGGGACTAGCGAGAGTTGAGCAGTTCTTC.

The J gene is TRBJ2-5, the V gene TRBV9; D might be TRBD2 (5 bases). This CDR3 is built from 14 residues. Germline V gene data show CDR1 as SGDLS and CDR2 as YYNGEE. V was cut by 0 bases and J by 4 bases, with 10 bases left in between. The CDR3 protein is CASSVDGMRETQYF. The CDR3 bases are TGTGCCAGCAGCGTAGACGGGATGCGAGAGACCCAGTACTTC.

On this clonotype: An end of the junction differs from the germline gene, which may be a read error. V is TRBV20-1 and J is TRBJ2-7; 13 bases align to TRBD2. There are 14 residues in the CDR3. Germline V gene sequence: CDR1 DFQATT, CDR2 SNEGSKA (reference sequence). In nucleotides, the CDR3 is TGCAGCGCTATAGGGACTAGCGGGACCTACGAGCAGTACTTC. Protein product: CSAIGTSGTYEQYF.

For this clonotype: Compared with germline, one end of the junction differs, possibly owing to a read error. The CDR3 spells CTWSGPSTDTQYF. The CDR3 bases are TGTACCTGGAGTGGGCCTAGCACAGATACGCAATATTTT. J is TRBJ2-3 and V is TRBV30; maybe TRBD2 (5 bases). CDR3 size: 13 residues. CDR1 and CDR2 from the germline V gene are GTSNPN and SVGIG (reference sequence).

On this clonotype: Being one base from a much bigger clone, this may be a read error. It is likely a read error, because the conserved phenylalanine at the end of the CDR3 is missing. The chain combines TRBV6-5 with TRBJ1-5, with D uncertain. V dropped 0 bases and J dropped 5 bases, with 5 bases sitting between them. The CDR3 is 13 residues long. CDR1 is MNHEY and CDR2 is SVGAGI in the germline V gene. The DNA of the CDR3 is TGTGCCAGCAGTTACTCGGGTCATCAGCCCCAGCATCTT. Its protein is CASSYSGHQPQHL.

This clonotype was observed a single time. The junction departs from the called germline gene at one end, perhaps through a read error. V is TRBV11-2 and J is TRBJ1-4; perhaps TRBD1 as D (5 bases). CDR1 and CDR2 (germline): SGHAT, FQNNGV. The CDR3 extends over 15 amino acids. CDR3 loop: CASSLVVAGNEKPFF. The CDR3 DNA sequence: TGTGCCAGCAGCTTAGTTGTGGCAGGGAATGAAAAACCGTTTTTT.

This clonotype was seen repeatedly, ten times or more. The V gene is TRBV4-1, the J gene TRBJ2-1, with D possibly being TRBD2 (6 bases). Germline CDR1 MGHRA, CDR2 YSYEKL. The CDR3 contains 16 residues. V was cut by 0 bases and J by 5 bases, with 14 bases left in between. CDR3 nucleotides: TGCGCCAGCAGCCAAGATTTGGGGGGTATCGACAATGAGCAGTTCTTC. Translated, it gives CASSQDLGGIDNEQFF.

This clonotype was counted between two and nine times. In DNA form, the CDR3 reads TGTGCCACCCGGGGGAGCGGGGGCAACAATGAGCAGTTCTTC. Its protein product is CATRGSGGNNEQFF. The chain recombines TRBV24-1 with TRBJ2-1, with 8 bases fitting TRBD2. The CDR3 sequence is 14 residues long. With V trimmed by 9 bases and J by 5 bases, 8 bases remained unmatched. The V gene's germline CDR1 is KGHDR and CDR2 SFDVKD.

A remark on this clonotype: One base away lies a much larger clone, so this may be a sequencing read error. This chain connects TRBV6-5 to TRBJ1-1; D possibly corresponds to TRBD1 (5 bases). The V gene's germline CDR1 is MNHEY and CDR2 SVGAGI. There are 15 residues in the CDR3. The CDR3 nucleotides are TGTACCAGCAGATACCGCCGGGACCTTAACACTGAAGCTTTCTTT. Its translation: CTSRYRRDLNTEAFF.

Regarding this clonotype: Just one base apart from a much larger clone, this may be a read error. The V and J genes are TRBV13 and TRBJ2-3, with a possible D match to TRBD2 (5 bases). CDR3 length: 13 amino acids. The germline V gene has CDR1 PRHDT and CDR2 FYEKMQ (reference sequence). CDR3 loop: CACSLLETDTQYF. CDR3 sequence (DNA): TGTGCCTGCAGCTTACTAGAAACAGATACGCAGTATTTT.

The chain combines TRBV20-1 with TRBJ1-1; no clear D gene. Trimming shortened V by 4 bases and J by 5 bases, and 14 bases separated the two germline ends. This CDR3 contains 13 residues. Germline values: CDR1 DFQATT, CDR2 SNEGSKA (reference sequence). In nucleotides, the CDR3 is TGCAGTGCTAATGACGGGTGGAAGACTGAAGCTTTCTTT. Translation gives CSANDGWKTEAFF.

This clonotype was seen repeatedly, ten times or more. The V gene is TRBV4-3, the J gene TRBJ1-6; D uncertain. Germline V CDR1 and CDR2: LGHNA, YSLEER. This CDR3 is built from 14 residues. The V end was cut by 1 base, the J end by 11 bases, with 12 bases between. The CDR3 DNA reads as TGCGCCAGCAGCCAAGGGCTTCGGACCCCACCCCTCCACTTT. Encoded protein: CASSQGLRTPPLHF.

The J gene is TRBJ1-2, the V gene TRBV5-8, with D maybe TRBD1 (6 bases). The CDR3 is made up of 15 amino acids. In germline, CDR1 is SGHTS, CDR2 YDEGEE. The ends were cut back, 0 bases at V and 4 bases at J, with 13 bases in the middle. The CDR3 loop reads CASSLARGPFYGYTF. The CDR3 coding sequence is TGTGCCAGCAGCTTGGCCAGGGGACCTTTCTATGGCTACACCTTC.